The 10 T cell receptor beta chains given below trace back to one sample, sequenced in a study of T cells after yellow fever vaccination. TCRdb redid the calling of the 5' RACE reads with MiXCR, one entry per CDR3 protein. The table includes 100,000 to 150,000 distinct CDR3 sequences, more than 7.5% detected once. The sample consisted of CD8+ T cells sorted from PBMCs, taken on the day of the yellow fever booster vaccination. These receptors originate from a young man who received the YFV17D yellow fever vaccine.

In regard to this clonotype: At one boundary the junction diverges from the germline segment, which might be a read error. J is TRBJ1-3 and V is TRBV12-3 or TRBV12-4; a weak D match, TRBD1 (6 bases). The CDR3 consists of 16 residues. Here the CDR3 reads CASTLGLGALGNTIYF. CDR3 DNA sequence: TGTGCCAGCACTTTAGGTCTGGGGGCCCTTGGAAACACCATATATTTT.

The chain uses TRBV5-1 and TRBJ2-7; TRBD1 agrees at 9 bases. The CDR3 runs 15 residues. Germline CDR1 and CDR2: SGHRS and YFSETQ. V lost 4 bases and J lost 4; bases outside the gene matches: 9. The CDR3 loop is CASSLGTGLGYEQYF. Written as DNA, the CDR3 is TGCGCCAGCAGCCTCGGGACAGGGCTTGGGTACGAGCAGTACTTC.

The chain has TRBV5-5 and TRBJ2-5, with a possible D match to TRBD1 (5 bases). V was shortened by 0 bases and J by 1 base, with 13 bases between the two germline ends. The germline CDR1 and CDR2 sequences are SGHKS and YYEKEE (reference sequence). This CDR3 spans 16 amino acids. CDR3 DNA: TGTGCCAGCAGCTTGGTAGGGGCGGACCTCCAAGAGACCCAGTACTTC. Encoded protein: CASSLVGADLQETQYF.

This clonotype appeared many times. The rearrangement uses TRBV20-1 and TRBJ2-1; no clear D gene. V was clipped by 6 bases and J by 9 bases, with 12 bases between them. The CDR3 totals 11 residues. CDR1 and CDR2 (germline): DFQATT, SNEGSKA (reference sequence). In DNA, the CDR3 is TGCAGTGCCCTCCTAGTGGTTGAGCAGTTCTTC. This encodes CSALLVVEQFF.

This clonotype occurred many times. The chain recombines TRBV29-1 with TRBJ2-7; no reliable D call. Germline V gene lookup returns CDR1 SQVTM and CDR2 ANQGSEA. CDR3 size: 11 residues. V lost 6 bases to trimming and J lost 1 base, with 7 bases between them. CDR3 protein: CSVHSSYEQYF. The CDR3 bases are TGCAGCGTCCACAGTTCCTACGAGCAGTACTTC.

V and J are TRBV5-4 and TRBJ2-5, with D perhaps matching TRBD1 (6 bases). V was cut by 0 bases and J by 3 bases, with 9 bases left in between. This CDR3 region has 14 residues. CDR1 and CDR2 (germline): SGHNT, YYREEE (reference sequence). The chain's CDR3 is CASSLASGEETQYF. CDR3 in DNA: TGTGCCAGCAGCTTGGCCTCAGGGGAAGAGACCCAGTACTTC.

This clonotype has a handful of counts. The chain uses TRBV28 and TRBJ2-7, with 10 nucleotides matching TRBD1. J lost 4 bases, V lost 7 bases, and 7 bases had no gene match. The CDR3 totals 14 residues. Germline assignment: CDR1 MDHEN and CDR2 SYDVKM. The CDR3 bases are TGTGCCAGCACCACCCGGGACAGGGGATACGAGCAGTACGTC. As protein: CASTTRDRGYEQYV.

This clonotype was seen a handful of times. The gene calls are TRBV12-5 and TRBJ2-7, with 10 bases that match TRBD1. The trim removed 5 bases at V and 2 bases at J, leaving 6 bases unmatched. This CDR3 has 15 amino acids. Germline assignment: CDR1 LGHNT and CDR2 FRNRAP. The CDR3 region has the DNA TGTGCTAGTGGTCCTCCGGGACAGGGGACCTACGAGCAGTACTTC. It is translated as CASGPPGQGTYEQYF.

This clonotype was seen many times. The V and J genes are TRBV7-6 and TRBJ1-1; 7 bases are shared with TRBD1. Germline V gene sequence: CDR1 SGHVS, CDR2 FNYEAQ. Unmatched junction bases numbered 9, after V lost 1 base and J lost 4 bases. This CDR3 contains 16 residues. The CDR3 sequence is CASSLEGQGVLTEAFF. CDR3 in DNA: TGTGCCAGCAGCTTAGAGGGCCAGGGGGTCCTCACTGAAGCTTTCTTT. The entire variable domain, with the rest obtained from reference TRBV7-6 and TRBJ1-1, is as follows: GAGVSQSPRYKVTKRGQDVALRCDPISGHVSLYWYRQALGQGPEFLTYFNYEAQQDKSGLPNDRFSAERPEGSISTLTIQRTEQRDSAMYRCASSLEGQGVLTEAFFGQGTRLTVV.

This clonotype was counted only a few times. The chain employs TRBV23-1 and TRBJ2-5, with 7 bases matching TRBD2. TRBV23-1 is flagged as an ORF with uncertain function. The V segment lost 4 bases and the J segment 2 bases; nucleotides outside the gene matches: 7. This CDR3 is 15 amino acids long. The CDR3 DNA is TGCGCCAGCAGTCCAAACGGGGGGAATCAAGAGACCCAGTACTTC. Translation: CASSPNGGNQETQYF.